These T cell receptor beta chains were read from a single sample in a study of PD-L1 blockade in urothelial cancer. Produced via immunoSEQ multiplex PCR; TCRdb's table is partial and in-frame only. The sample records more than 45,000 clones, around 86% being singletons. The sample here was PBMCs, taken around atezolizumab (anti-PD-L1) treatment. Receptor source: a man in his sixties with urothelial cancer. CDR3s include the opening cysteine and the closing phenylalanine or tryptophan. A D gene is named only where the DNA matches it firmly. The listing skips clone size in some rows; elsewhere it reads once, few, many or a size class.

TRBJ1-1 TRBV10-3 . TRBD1 TGTGCCATCAGTGGGGGGGACAGGGAGAACACTGAAGCTTTCTTT CAISGGDRENTEAFF
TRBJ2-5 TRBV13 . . TGTGCCAGCAGCTTAGGTTGGAGGGGAGAGACCCAGTACTTC CASSLGWRGETQYF
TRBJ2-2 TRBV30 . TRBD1 TGTGCCTGTGGGACAGGGAACACCGGGGAGCTGTTTTTT CACGTGNTGELFF
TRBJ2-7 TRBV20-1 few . TGCAGTGCGCGGGCGAGCGGTGAGCAGTACTTC CSARASGEQYF
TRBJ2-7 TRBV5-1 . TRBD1 TGCGCCAGCAGAAAACAGGGGGGACCTGCGGACGAGCAGTACTTC CASRKQGGPADEQYF
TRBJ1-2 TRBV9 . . TGTGCCAGCAGCGAAGTGGAGGGAGGGGCAGTAGGCTACACCTTC CASSEVEGGAVGYTF
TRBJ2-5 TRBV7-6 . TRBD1 TGTGCCAGCAGCCTAGGGGGCAGCGCTGGCCAAGAGACCCAGTACTTC CASSLGGSAGQETQYF
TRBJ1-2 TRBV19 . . TGTGCCAGTGTCGGGAGAATCTATGGCTACACCTTC CASVGRIYGYTF
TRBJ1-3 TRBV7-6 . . TGTGCCAGCAGCTTAAAACCAACCCCAACCACGAGCGCAATCTCTGGAAACACCATATATTTT CASSLKPTPTTSAISGNTIYF
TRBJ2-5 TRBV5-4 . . TGTGCCAGCAGCCCCTCAGTGGGTCGTGGAGGGCAAGAGACCCAGTACTTC CASSPSVGRGGQETQYF
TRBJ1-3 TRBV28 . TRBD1 TGTGCCAGCAGGGCCGGGACAGTTCTTGGAAACACCATATATTTT CASRAGTVLGNTIYF
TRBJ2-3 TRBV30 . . TGTGCCTGGAGTGTAGCGACAGATACGCAGTATTTT CAWSVATDTQYF
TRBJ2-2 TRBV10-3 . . TGTGCCATCAGTGAGTCGATGACAGGAGTCACCGGGGAGCTGTTTTTT CAISESMTGVTGELFF
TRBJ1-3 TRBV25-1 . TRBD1 TGTGCCAGCAGTGACTGGACAGGGCAGGGAAACACCATATATTTT CASSDWTGQGNTIYF
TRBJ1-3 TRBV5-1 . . TGCGCCAGCAGCCTAACGTACAAAGTCACAGGGTTTAGTGGAAACACCATATATTTT CASSLTYKVTGFSGNTIYF
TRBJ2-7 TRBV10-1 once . TGCGCCAGCAGTGACTGTAATCACGAGCAGTACTTC CASSDCNHEQYF
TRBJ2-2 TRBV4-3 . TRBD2 TGCGCCAGCAGGCTAGCGGGGGGCACCGGGGAGCTGTTTTTT CASRLAGGTGELFF
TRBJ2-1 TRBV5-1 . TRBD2 TGCGCCAGCAGCTTCAGCGGGGCGTACAATGAGCAGTTCTTC CASSFSGAYNEQFF
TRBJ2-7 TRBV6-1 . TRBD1 TGTGCCAGCAGTGAATGGACAGGCTACACCTACGAGCAGTACTTC CASSEWTGYTYEQYF
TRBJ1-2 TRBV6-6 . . TGTGCCAGCAGTTACGCAGGGCCTAACTATGGCTACACCTTC CASSYAGPNYGYTF
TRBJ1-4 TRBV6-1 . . TGTGCCAGCAGTGAAGCGCGGAGTTTACGCAGGGAAGGCTGGGAAAAACTGTTTTTT CASSEARSLRREGWEKLFF
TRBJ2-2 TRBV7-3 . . TGTGCCAGCAGCTTATGGGGGCCGAACACCGGGGAGCTGTTTTTT CASSLWGPNTGELFF
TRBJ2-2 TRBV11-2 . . TGTGCCAGCAGTCGGGCGGCGACAGACACCGGGGAGCTGTTTTTT CASSRAATDTGELFF
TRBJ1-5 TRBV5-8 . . TGTGCCAGCAGCTTTAGGGGTCAGCCCCAGCATTTT CASSFRGQPQHF
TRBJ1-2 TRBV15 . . TGTGCCACTACGCTGTATGACACCGTTAACTATGGCTACACCTTC CATTLYDTVNYGYTF
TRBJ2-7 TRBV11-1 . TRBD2 TGTGCCAGCAGCTTAGACCCCGGGACTAGCAGCGAGCAGTACTTC CASSLDPGTSSEQYF
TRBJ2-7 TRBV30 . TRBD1 TGTGCCTCAAGCAGGGGGCTCGAGCAGTACTTC CASSRGLEQYF
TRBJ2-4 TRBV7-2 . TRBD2 TGTGCCAGCAGCTTAGGGACTAGCGGAAACATTCAGTACTTC CASSLGTSGNIQYF
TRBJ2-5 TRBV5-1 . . TGCGCCAGCAAGTTCGGGGCGGGGCACCAAGAGACCCAGTACTTC CASKFGAGHQETQYF
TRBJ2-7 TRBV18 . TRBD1 TGTGCCAGCTCACCCGGACAGGGGGTGTACGAGCAGTACTTC CASSPGQGVYEQYF
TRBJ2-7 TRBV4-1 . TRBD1 TGCGCCAGCAGCCGCGGGACAGGGAGCTCCTACGAGCAGTACTTC CASSRGTGSSYEQYF
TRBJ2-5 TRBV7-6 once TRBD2 TGTGCCAGCAGAGGGGCTAGCGGGAGAAGAGGGTCGGAGACCCAGTACTTC CASRGASGRRGSETQYF
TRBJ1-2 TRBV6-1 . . TGTGCCAGCAGTGAAGCGCGAGGGGGTGGCTACACCTTC CASSEARGGGYTF
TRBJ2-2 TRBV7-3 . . TGTGCCAGCAGCTTAGCGGGATTACCAACCGGGGAGCTGTTTTTT CASSLAGLPTGELFF
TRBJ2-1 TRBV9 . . TGTGCCAGCAGCGTAGAATTAGCAGCGTGGAATGAGCAGTTCTTC CASSVELAAWNEQFF
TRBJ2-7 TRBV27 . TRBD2 TGTGCCAGCAGTTTTTGGGGACTAGCGGGAGTTGGGTCCTACGAGCAGTACTTC CASSFWGLAGVGSYEQYF
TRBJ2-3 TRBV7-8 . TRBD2 TGTGCCAGCAGCTTAGGACTAGCGCAAAGCACAGATACGCAGTATTTT CASSLGLAQSTDTQYF
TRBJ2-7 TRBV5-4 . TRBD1 TGTGCCAGCAGTCCAAACCAGGGGGCGGTGTACGAGCAGTACTTC CASSPNQGAVYEQYF
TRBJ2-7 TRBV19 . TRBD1 TGTGCCAGTAGCCCCGGACAGGCCTACGAGCAGTACTTC CASSPGQAYEQYF
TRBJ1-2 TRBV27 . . TGTGCCAGCAGTGTCAGCACCACAGGGAACTATGGCTACACCTTC CASSVSTTGNYGYTF
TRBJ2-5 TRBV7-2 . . TGTGCCAGCAGTTACTCCCACAGGGAGACCCAGTACTTC CASSYSHRETQYF
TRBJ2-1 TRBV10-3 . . TGTGCCATCAGTGAGCCGCGGGTAGTCCATGAGCAGTTCTTC CAISEPRVVHEQFF
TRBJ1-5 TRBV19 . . TGTGCCAGTACCGATGGGCGGGCGAGGCAGCCCCAGCATTTT CASTDGRARQPQHF
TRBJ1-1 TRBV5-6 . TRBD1 TGTGCCAGCAGAGAAGTGGGACAGGGGGGGACTGAAGCTTTCTTT CASREVGQGGTEAFF
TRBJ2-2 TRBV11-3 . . TGTGCCAGCAGCCAGACGAACACCGGGGAGCTGTTTTTT CASSQTNTGELFF
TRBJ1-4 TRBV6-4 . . TGTGCCAAATCCCCGGGTGTAAATGAAAAACTGTTTTTT CAKSPGVNEKLFF
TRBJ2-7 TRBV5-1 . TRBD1 TGCGCCAGCAGCTTGGCGCAGGGGGCTTACGAGCAGTACTTC CASSLAQGAYEQYF
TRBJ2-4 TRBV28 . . TGTGCCAGCAGGAATGACATAGCCAAAAACATTCAGTACTTC CASRNDIAKNIQYF
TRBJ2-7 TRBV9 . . TGTGCCAGCAGCCCGGGCGGGCAGACTCGGCACGAGCAGTACTTC CASSPGGQTRHEQYF
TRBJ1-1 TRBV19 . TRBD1 TGTGCCAGTAGTATACAGGGGGCGTTGAACACTGAAGCTTTCTTT CASSIQGALNTEAFF
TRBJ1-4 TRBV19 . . TGTGCCAGTAGTATGCAATGGACAACAACTAATGAAAAACTGTTTTTT CASSMQWTTTNEKLFF
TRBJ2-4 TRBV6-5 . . TGTGCCAGCAGTCGGACTGGCGGGCCAAAGGGCATTCAGTACTTC CASSRTGGPKGIQYF
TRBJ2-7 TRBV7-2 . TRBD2 TGTGCCAGCAGCGGGACTAGCGGGAGGATTGAGCAGTACTTC CASSGTSGRIEQYF
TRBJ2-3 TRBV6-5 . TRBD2 TGTGCCAGCAGATCCGGGAGGGACACAGATACGCAGTATTTT CASRSGRDTDTQYF
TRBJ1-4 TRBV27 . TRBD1 TGTGCCAGCAGTTCTGGACAGGGGGGTGAAAAACTGTTTTTT CASSSGQGGEKLFF
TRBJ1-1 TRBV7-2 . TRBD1 TGTGCCAGCAGCTCGGGACAGGCCATAAGATTTGGTGAAGCTTTCTTT CASSSGQAIRFGEAFF
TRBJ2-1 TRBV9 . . TGTGCCAGCAGCGGCCAGGTATTCCCCCAGTTCTTC CASSGQVFPQFF
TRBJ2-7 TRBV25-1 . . TGTGCCAGCCGATTGACTGACCGCGACGAGCAGTACTTC CASRLTDRDEQYF
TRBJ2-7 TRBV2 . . TGTGCCAGCAGTGAAGTAGCGGTGATGTCCTACGAGCAGTACTTC CASSEVAVMSYEQYF